The 8 T cell receptor beta chains below come from one sample, sequenced in a study of blood T cell repertoires in COVID-19. The protocol was immunoSEQ multiplex PCR, while the TCRdb copy is restricted to in-frame clones and leaves out a portion. The sample has about 230,000 clones; around 82% are singletons. Sequences were obtained from peripheral blood. The receptor source for this set is a man older than 75 with acute or convalescent COVID-19.

This chain links TRBV4-1 with TRBJ1-2; D is possibly TRBD1 (5 bases). Trimming shortened V by 3 bases and J by 6 bases, and 14 bases separated the two germline ends. CDR1 is MGHRA, CDR2 YSYEKL, per germline. The CDR3 is made up of 14 amino acids. CDR3 sequence: CASSQGPGLNGYTF. CDR3 DNA sequence: TGCGCCAGCAGCCAGGGCCCAGGGCTAAATGGCTACACCTTC.

V is TRBV5-8 and J is TRBJ2-4; TRBD1 matches 7 bases. Germline lookup yields CDR1 SGHTS and CDR2 YDEGEE. V lost 6 bases and J lost 1; bases outside the gene matches: 7. This CDR3 has 15 amino acids. The CDR3 loop reads CASTSTGVAKNIQYF. DNA of the CDR3: TGTGCCAGCACGTCCACAGGGGTGGCCAAAAACATTCAGTACTTC.

The chain employs TRBV9 and TRBJ1-6; D is unresolved. The CDR3 totals 15 residues. CDR1 is SGDLS, CDR2 YYNGEE, per germline. V lost 3 bases and J 6 bases, leaving 13 bases between the germline ends. The CDR3 DNA is TGTGCCAGCAGCGGTTCCCCCGCGATTAATTCACCCCTCCACTTT. Translating gives CASSGSPAINSPLHF.

V gene TRBV28 combines with J gene TRBJ2-1; 8 bases fit TRBD1. CDR1 and CDR2 from the germline V gene are MDHEN and SYDVKM. Unmatched junction bases numbered 16, after V lost 6 bases and J lost 6 bases. The CDR3 sequence is 17 residues long. The CDR3 sequence: CASSHDPRDRYSNEQFF. DNA for the CDR3: TGTGCCAGCAGCCATGATCCCCGGGACAGGTACTCCAATGAGCAGTTCTTC. Filled out from reference TRBV28 and TRBJ2-1, the complete variable domain reads DVKVTQSSRYLVKRTGEKVFLECVQDMDHENMFWYRQDPGLGLRLIYFSYDVKMKEKGDIPEGYSVSREKKERFSLILESASTNQTSMYLCASSHDPRDRYSNEQFFGPGTRLTVL.

V gene TRBV6-5 combines with J gene TRBJ1-6, with a tentative D call TRBD1 (5 bases). In germline, CDR1 is MNHEY, CDR2 SVGAGI. The length of the CDR3 is 13 residues. Trimming pared 10 bases from V and 7 bases from J, leaving 14 bases between. The CDR3 protein is CATAAGPNSPLHF. The CDR3 DNA reads as TGTGCCACCGCAGCGGGGCCGAATTCACCCCTCCACTTT.

Here the CDR3 reads CASSPNGGNTIYF. CDR3 in DNA: TGTGCCAGCAGCCCCAACGGTGGAAACACCATATATTTT. This chain joins TRBV2 and TRBJ1-3; D not certain. Germline V gene lookup returns CDR1 SNHLY and CDR2 FYNNEI. The V gene lost 6 bases and the J gene lost 3 bases, with 9 bases spanning the gap. This CDR3 has 13 amino acids.

This clone showed up just a few times. The CDR3 coding sequence is TGTGCCAGCAGCACGGGACAGCTAAACACCGGGGAGCTGTTTTTT. Protein: CASSTGQLNTGELFF. The chain employs TRBV5-5 and TRBJ2-2, with 7 nucleotides matching TRBD1. V shed 4 bases, J shed 2 bases, and the junction held 5 bases outside the gene matches. The CDR3 loop spans 15 amino acids. Germline V CDR1 and CDR2: SGHKS, YYEKEE (reference sequence).

The gene calls are TRBV21-1 and TRBJ1-2; the table's D call TRBD1 went unverified against the DNA. TRBV21-1 is a pseudogene locus. CDR3 length equals 14 residues. The CDR3 nucleotides are TGTGCCAGCAGCAACTCAGGGTTCGGCTATGGCTACACCTTC. This codes for CASSNSGFGYGYTF.